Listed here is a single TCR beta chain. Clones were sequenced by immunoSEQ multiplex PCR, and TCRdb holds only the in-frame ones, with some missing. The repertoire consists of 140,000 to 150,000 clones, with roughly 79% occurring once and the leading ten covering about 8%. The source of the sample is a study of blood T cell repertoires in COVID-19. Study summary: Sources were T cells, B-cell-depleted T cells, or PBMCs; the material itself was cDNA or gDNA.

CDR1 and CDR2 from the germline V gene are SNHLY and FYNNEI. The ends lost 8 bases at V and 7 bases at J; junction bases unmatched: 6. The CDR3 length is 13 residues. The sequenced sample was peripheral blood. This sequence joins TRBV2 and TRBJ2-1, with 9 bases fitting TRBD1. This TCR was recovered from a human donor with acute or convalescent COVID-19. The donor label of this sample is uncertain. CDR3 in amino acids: CASGGQGHNEQFF. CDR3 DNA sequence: TGTGCCAGCGGTGGACAGGGGCATAATGAGCAGTTCTTC.